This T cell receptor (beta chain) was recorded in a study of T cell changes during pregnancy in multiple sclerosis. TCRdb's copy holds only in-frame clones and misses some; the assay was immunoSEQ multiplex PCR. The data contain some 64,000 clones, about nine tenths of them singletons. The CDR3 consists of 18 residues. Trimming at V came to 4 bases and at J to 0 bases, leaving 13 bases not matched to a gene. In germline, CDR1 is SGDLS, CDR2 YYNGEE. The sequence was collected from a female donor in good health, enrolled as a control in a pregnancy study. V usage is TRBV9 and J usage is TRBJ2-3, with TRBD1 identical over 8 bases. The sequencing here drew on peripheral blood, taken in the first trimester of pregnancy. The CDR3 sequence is CASSPPDRVARSTDTQYF. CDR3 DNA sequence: TGTGCCAGCAGCCCGCCGGACAGGGTCGCTCGGAGCACAGATACGCAGTATTTT. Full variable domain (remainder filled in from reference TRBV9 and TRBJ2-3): DSGVTQTPKHLITATGQRVTLRCSPRSGDLSVYWYQQSLDQGLQFLIQYYNGEERAKGNILERFSAQQFPDLHSELNLSSLELGDSALYFCASSPPDRVARSTDTQYFGPGTRLTVL.